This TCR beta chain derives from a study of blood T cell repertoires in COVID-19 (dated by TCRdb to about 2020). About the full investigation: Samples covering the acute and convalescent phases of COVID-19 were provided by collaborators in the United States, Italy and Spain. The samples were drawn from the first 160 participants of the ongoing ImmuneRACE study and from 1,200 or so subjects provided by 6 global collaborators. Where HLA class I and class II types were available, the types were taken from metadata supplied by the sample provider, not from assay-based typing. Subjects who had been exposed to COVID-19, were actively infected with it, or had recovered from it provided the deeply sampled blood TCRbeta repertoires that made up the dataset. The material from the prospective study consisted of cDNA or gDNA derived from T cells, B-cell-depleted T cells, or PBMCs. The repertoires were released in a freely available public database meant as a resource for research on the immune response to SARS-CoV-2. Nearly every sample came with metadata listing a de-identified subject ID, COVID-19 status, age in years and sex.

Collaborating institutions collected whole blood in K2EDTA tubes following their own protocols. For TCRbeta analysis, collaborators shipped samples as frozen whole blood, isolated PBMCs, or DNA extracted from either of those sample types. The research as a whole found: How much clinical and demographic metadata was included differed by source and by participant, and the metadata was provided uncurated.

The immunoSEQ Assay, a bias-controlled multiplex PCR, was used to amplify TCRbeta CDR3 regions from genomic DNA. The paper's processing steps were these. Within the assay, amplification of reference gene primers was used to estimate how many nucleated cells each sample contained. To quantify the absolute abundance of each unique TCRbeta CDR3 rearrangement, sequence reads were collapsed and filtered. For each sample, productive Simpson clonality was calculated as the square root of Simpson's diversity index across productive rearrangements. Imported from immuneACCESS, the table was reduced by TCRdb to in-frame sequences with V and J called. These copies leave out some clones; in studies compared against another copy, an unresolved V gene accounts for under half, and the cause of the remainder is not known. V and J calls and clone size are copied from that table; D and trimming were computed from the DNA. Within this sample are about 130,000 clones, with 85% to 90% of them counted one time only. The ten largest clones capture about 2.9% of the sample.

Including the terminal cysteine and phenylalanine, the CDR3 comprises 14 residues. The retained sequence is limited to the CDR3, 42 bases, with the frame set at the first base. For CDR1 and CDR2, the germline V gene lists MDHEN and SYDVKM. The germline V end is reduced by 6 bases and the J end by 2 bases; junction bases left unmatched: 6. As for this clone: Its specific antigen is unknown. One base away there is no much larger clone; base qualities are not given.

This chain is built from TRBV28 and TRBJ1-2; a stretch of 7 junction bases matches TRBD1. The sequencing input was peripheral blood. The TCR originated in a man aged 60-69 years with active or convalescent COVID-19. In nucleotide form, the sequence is TGTGCCAGCAGGAGTGGACAGGACAACTATGGCTACACCTTC. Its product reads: CASRSGQDNYGYTF.